This T cell receptor (beta chain) is from a study of Tregs in tolerant kidney transplant recipients. This table comes from immunoSEQ multiplex PCR, and its TCRdb copy is limited to in-frame clones, with some not included. The table lists 55,000 to 75,000 clones, approximately 87% of them singletons. Mixed chimerism was transient after nonmyeloablative marrow transplants from related graft donors. CD4+CD25+CD127- Tregs, CD4+CD25- non-Tregs, CD4 and CD8 cells were sorted. V dropped 4 bases and J dropped 1; count of bases not matched to a gene: 5. CDR3 length: 17 amino acids. CDR1 and CDR2 (germline): SGHVS, FQNEAQ. Whole-study results and caveats: For some patients, primers changed over time, blocking nucleotide-level comparison. Biological reproducibility was not directly addressed, but technical replication error appeared minimal.

Concerning this clone: Its antigen is unidentified.

The chain combines TRBV7-8 with TRBJ2-7; 15 bases map to TRBD2. The clonotype originates from a human patient who received a combined kidney and bone marrow transplant. Some T cells may have come from the graft donor. The material sequenced was CD4+ T cells from blood (PBMCs), taken 6 months after the transplant. The CDR3 loop is CASSSGLAGGVSYEQYF. CDR3 in DNA: TGTGCCAGCAGCTCGGGACTAGCGGGAGGCGTATCCTACGAGCAGTACTTC.